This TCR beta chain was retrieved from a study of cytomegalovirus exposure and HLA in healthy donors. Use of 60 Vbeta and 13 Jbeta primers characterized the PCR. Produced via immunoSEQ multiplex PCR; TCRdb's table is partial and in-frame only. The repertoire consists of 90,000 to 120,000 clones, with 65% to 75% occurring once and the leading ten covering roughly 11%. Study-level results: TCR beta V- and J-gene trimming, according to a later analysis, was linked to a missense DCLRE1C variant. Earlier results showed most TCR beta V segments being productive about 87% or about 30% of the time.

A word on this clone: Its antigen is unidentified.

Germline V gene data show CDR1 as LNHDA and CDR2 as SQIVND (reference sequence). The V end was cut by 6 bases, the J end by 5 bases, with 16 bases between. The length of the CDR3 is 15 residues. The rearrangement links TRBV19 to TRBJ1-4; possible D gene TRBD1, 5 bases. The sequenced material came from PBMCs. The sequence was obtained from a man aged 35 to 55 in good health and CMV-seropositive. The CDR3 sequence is CASSIARDYNEKLFF. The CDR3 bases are TGTGCCAGTAGCATCGCCAGGGACTACAATGAAAAACTGTTTTTT.